Ten or more counts support the clone carrying this TCR beta chain. MiXCR was run by TCRdb on the reads, yielding one entry per CDR3 protein. The table includes roughly 81,000 distinct CDR3 sequences, 3% to 4.5% detected once. These data belong to a study of T cell repertoires in cytomegalovirus infection. Study-level information: Indications of both CMV infection and matching HLA type were provided by public TCR beta signatures.

With 5 bases removed from V and 1 base from J, the gap between germline ends came to 14 bases. This CDR3 is 15 amino acids long. CDR1 and CDR2 (germline): SGHTA, FQGNSA. The sequenced sample was PBMCs. The V gene is TRBV7-2, the J gene TRBJ2-5, with D uncertain. This TCR was recovered from a human donor in good health (CMV status not recorded). Some clones in this sample may be carry-over from other donors' samples. This chain's CDR3 is CASSPGWAAQETQYF. The CDR3 bases are TGTGCCAGCAGCCCCGGTTGGGCGGCCCAAGAGACCCAGTACTTC. The full variable domain, completed using reference TRBV7-2 and TRBJ2-5, is GAGVSQSPSNKVTEKGKDVELRCDPISGHTALYWYRQSLGQGLEFLIYFQGNSAPDKSGLPSDRFSAERTGGSVSTLTIQRTQQEDSAVYLCASSPGWAAQETQYFGPGTRLLVL.